This T cell receptor (beta chain) was captured in a study of T cells in localized non-small cell lung cancer. This CDR3 spans 13 amino acids. Germline V gene sequence: CDR1 SGHRS, CDR2 YFSETQ. Generated by immunoSEQ multiplex PCR, the TCRdb table keeps only in-frame clones and is missing some. The profile shows 25,000 to 30,000 clones, around nine tenths of them singletons. Regarding the study as a whole: Adjacent lung tissue had a median approximately 61 of the top 100 clones found in the tumor. Adjacent uninvolved lung tissue had the highest T cell clonality, exceeding tumor. Sequencing was restricted to one tumor region; therefore, heterogeneity remains possible. Density of T cells in blood, when higher, went with longer overall survival.

A remark on this clone: Its target is not known. The junction shows a germline mismatch at one end, possibly a read error. The identical CDR3 is also encoded by other nucleotide sequences in the sample.

The V and J genes are TRBV5-1 and TRBJ1-2, with D perhaps TRBD1 (6 bases). The receptor comes from a female donor over 55 with stage III squamous cell lung carcinoma. Sequencing was performed on peripheral blood, taken before any cancer treatment. CDR3 sequence reads: CASSWDKSYGYTF. In nucleotides, the CDR3 is TGCGCCAGCAGCTGGGACAAGTCCTATGGCTATACCTTC. Supplemented by reference TRBV5-1 and TRBJ1-2, the full variable domain reads KAGVTQTPRYLIKTRGQQVTLSCSPISGHRSVSWYQQTPGQGLQFLFEYFSETQRNKGNFPGRFSGRQFSNSRSEMNVSTLELGDSALYLCASSWDKSYGYTFGSGTRLTVV.